A selection of T cell receptor beta chains follows, all from one sample in a study of OX40 agonist ivuxolimab in advanced cancers. Clones were read by immunoSEQ multiplex PCR, and TCRdb kept only the in-frame ones, dropping some. The profile shows some 94,000 clones, approximately 95% of them singletons. Source: CD4+ or CD8+ T cells sorted from blood, taken in a trial of the OX40 agonist ivuxolimab. The receptor source for this set is an adult with an advanced solid tumor such as melanoma, head and neck, liver or kidney cancer. Both conserved end residues are part of each CDR3. The D gene is left open where the match is weak. Size is omitted from some rows. Given values are once, few, many or a class for expanded clones.

j_call cdr3_length d_call clone_size v_call cdr3_aa cdr3_nt
TRBJ2-3 16 NA NA TRBV6-5 CASSYSPPRGTDTQYF TGTGCCAGCAGTTACTCGCCTCCCAGGGGCACAGATACGCAGTATTTT
TRBJ1-5 12 NA NA TRBV15 CATSRGGQPQHF TGTGCCACCAGCAGGGGCGGGCAGCCCCAGCATTTT
TRBJ2-3 13 NA NA TRBV28 CASSPGPTDTQYF TGTGCCAGCTCCCCCGGGCCCACAGATACGCAGTATTTT
TRBJ2-2 15 TRBD1 once TRBV7-9 CASSSAGGVGGELFF TGTGCCAGCAGCTCAGCAGGGGGCGTAGGTGGGGAGCTGTTTTTT
TRBJ1-1 16 TRBD1 NA TRBV13 CASSSRGTALNTEAFF TGTGCCAGCAGCTCACGCGGGACAGCCCTGAACACTGAAGCTTTCTTT
TRBJ2-5 15 TRBD2 NA TRBV9 CASSVARGRGGTQYF TGTGCCAGCAGCGTAGCCCGCGGGAGGGGAGGGACCCAGTACTTC
TRBJ2-1 11 NA once TRBV5-8 CASTPGGEQFF TGTGCCAGCACCCCCGGGGGAGAGCAGTTCTTC
TRBJ2-5 15 TRBD2 NA TRBV7-9 CASSLGTSGRETQYF TGTGCCAGCAGCTTAGGGACTAGCGGGAGAGAGACCCAGTACTTC
TRBJ2-5 14 NA NA TRBV29-1 CSVDFWGSEETQYF TGCAGCGTTGATTTCTGGGGATCGGAAGAGACCCAGTACTTC
TRBJ1-1 18 TRBD1 NA TRBV2 CASSEDRPQGIMNTEAFF TGTGCCAGCAGTGAGGACAGGCCTCAGGGGATCATGAACACTGAAGCTTTCTTT
TRBJ1-5 14 NA few TRBV5-4 CASSLARGNQPQHF TGTGCCAGCAGCTTGGCCCGGGGCAATCAGCCCCAGCATTTT
TRBJ1-2 17 TRBD1 NA TRBV27 CASSLRTGESAFYGYTF TGTGCCAGCAGTCTACGGACAGGGGAGAGCGCCTTCTATGGCTACACCTTC
TRBJ2-3 14 TRBD2 NA TRBV5-1 CASSDTGGADTQYF TGCGCCAGCAGCGATACCGGGGGGGCAGATACGCAGTATTTT
TRBJ2-1 16 NA NA TRBV7-8 CASSWSGPRSYNEQFF TGTGCCAGCAGCTGGAGCGGCCCCCGCTCCTACAATGAGCAGTTCTTC
TRBJ1-1 15 NA NA TRBV6-5 CASSLSGLLNTEAFF TGTGCCAGCAGTTTATCCGGACTCCTGAACACTGAAGCTTTCTTT
TRBJ2-1 15 TRBD2 NA TRBV7-9 CASPLSGRTSNEQFF TGTGCCAGCCCCCTGAGCGGGAGGACGAGCAATGAGCAGTTCTTC
TRBJ2-7 13 TRBD2 NA TRBV27 CASVGTSGVEQYF TGTGCCAGCGTCGGGACTAGCGGAGTCGAGCAGTACTTC
TRBJ1-4 14 NA NA TRBV28 CASSPRLEGEKLFF TGTGCCAGCAGTCCCCGATTAGAGGGTGAAAAACTGTTTTTT
TRBJ1-1 15 NA once TRBV27 CASSLGSSGHTEAFF TGTGCCAGCAGTTTAGGATCCTCAGGACACACTGAAGCTTTCTTT
TRBJ2-4 15 NA NA TRBV5-6 CASSLAAGAKNIQYF TGTGCCAGCAGCTTGGCGGCCGGGGCCAAAAACATTCAGTACTTC
TRBJ2-1 17 TRBD2 NA TRBV9 CASSVGTSGSSYNEQFF TGTGCCAGCAGCGTAGGAACTAGCGGAAGCTCCTACAATGAGCAGTTCTTC
TRBJ1-1 14 NA NA TRBV7-9 CASSQTGGDTEAFF TGTGCCAGCAGCCAGACCGGGGGGGACACTGAAGCTTTCTTT
TRBJ2-3 15 NA NA TRBV15 CATSREGVEADTQYF TGTGCCACCAGCAGAGAGGGAGTTGAAGCAGATACGCAGTATTTT
TRBJ1-5 11 NA NA TRBV19 CASTDGGTQHF TGTGCCAGTACCGACGGTGGGACCCAGCATTTT
TRBJ2-3 13 NA NA TRBV4-1 CASSRIAGDTQYF TGCGCCAGCAGCCGTATCGCGGGAGATACGCAGTATTTT
TRBJ2-7 11 NA NA TRBV6-1 CASSSAYEQYF TGTGCCAGCAGCTCAGCTTACGAGCAGTACTTC
TRBJ2-7 15 NA NA TRBV28 CASSLSIDPYVEQYF TGTGCCAGCAGTTTATCGATAGACCCCTACGTAGAGCAGTACTTC
TRBJ2-7 15 NA once TRBV6-5 CASKPEGRRSSEQYF TGTGCCAGCAAACCCGAGGGGAGGAGGTCCTCCGAGCAGTACTTC
TRBJ2-5 14 NA NA TRBV13 CASSLGRIQETQYF TGTGCCAGCAGCTTAGGGAGGATTCAAGAGACCCAGTACTTC
TRBJ1-2 13 TRBD1 few TRBV2 CASRTGEFHGYTF TGTGCCAGCAGGACAGGGGAGTTCCATGGCTACACCTTC
TRBJ2-5 12 NA NA TRBV4-1 CASSQDYETQYF TGCGCCAGCAGCCAAGATTACGAGACCCAGTACTTC
TRBJ1-1 16 NA NA TRBV5-6 CASSLVLGQENTEAFF TGTGCCAGCAGCTTGGTATTAGGGCAGGAGAACACTGAAGCTTTCTTT
TRBJ1-4 14 NA once TRBV29-1 CSARPGPTNEKLFF TGCAGCGCCCGCCCAGGGCCAACTAATGAAAAACTGTTTTTT
TRBJ1-5 14 TRBD1 NA TRBV28 CASSFQGVYQPQHF TGTGCCAGCAGTTTCCAGGGGGTGTACCAGCCCCAGCATTTT
TRBJ1-3 13 NA NA TRBV28 CASSPGVGNTIYF TGTGCCAGCAGCCCAGGGGTCGGAAACACCATATATTTT
TRBJ2-7 12 NA NA TRBV11-2 CASSLDTYEQYF TGTGCCAGCAGCCTTGACACCTACGAGCAGTACTTC
TRBJ1-1 12 NA NA TRBV6-5 CASSDLNTEAFF TGTGCCAGCAGTGACCTGAACACTGAAGCTTTCTTT
TRBJ1-2 13 NA NA TRBV29-1 CSVEGGRGGGYTF TGCAGCGTTGAAGGCGGCAGGGGAGGTGGCTACACCTTC
TRBJ2-7 14 TRBD2 NA TRBV7-6 CASSLGRGGYEQYF TGTGCCAGCAGCTTGGGGCGGGGGGGCTACGAGCAGTACTTC
TRBJ2-2 15 NA NA TRBV19 CASSIDTGSTGELFF TGTGCCAGTAGTATAGATACAGGGTCAACCGGGGAGCTGTTTTTT
TRBJ1-1 14 NA NA TRBV7-8 CASSLGAGNTEAFF TGTGCCAGCAGCCTAGGGGCCGGGAACACTGAAGCTTTCTTT
TRBJ2-3 16 NA NA TRBV19 CASRGQGGGLADTQYF TGTGCCAGTAGGGGTCAGGGGGGAGGCCTTGCAGATACGCAGTATTTT
TRBJ2-5 17 TRBD2 NA TRBV15 CATSQGLAGSHQETQYF TGTGCCACCAGCCAGGGACTAGCGGGAAGTCACCAAGAGACCCAGTACTTC
TRBJ2-1 13 NA NA TRBV27 CASSAGPYNEQFF TGTGCCAGCAGTGCGGGACCCTACAATGAGCAGTTCTTC
TRBJ2-1 11 NA NA TRBV6-5 CASREANEQFF TGTGCCAGCAGGGAGGCCAATGAGCAGTTCTTC
TRBJ2-3 16 NA NA TRBV9 CASSSPTSTMTDTQYF TGTGCCAGCAGCTCGCCAACTTCCACTATGACAGATACGCAGTATTTT
TRBJ2-7 13 NA NA TRBV6-6 CASSLTVAYEQYF TGTGCCAGCAGTTTAACGGTGGCCTACGAGCAGTACTTC
TRBJ1-4 13 NA NA TRBV28 CASINRVEEKLFF TGTGCCAGCATAAACAGGGTCGAGGAAAAACTGTTTTTT
TRBJ2-7 15 NA once TRBV28 CASRPLSGVLYEQYF TGTGCCAGCAGGCCCCTGTCGGGAGTTTTGTACGAGCAGTACTTC
TRBJ2-5 15 TRBD2 NA TRBV13 CASSYHSGSGETQYF TGTGCCAGCAGCTACCATAGCGGGAGCGGAGAGACCCAGTACTTC
TRBJ2-2 15 NA NA TRBV6-6 CASSPGDSNTGELFF TGTGCCAGCAGCCCGGGGGACTCGAACACCGGGGAGCTGTTTTTT
TRBJ2-7 12 NA NA TRBV6-5 CASSYAGYEQYF TGTGCCAGCAGTTACGCAGGGTACGAGCAGTACTTC
TRBJ2-5 21 NA NA TRBV10-1 CATMTGTRRSSERVPIETQYF TGCGCCACCATGACCGGGACACGAAGGTCTAGCGAGAGGGTTCCAATTGAGACCCAGTACTTC
TRBJ2-1 15 TRBD2 NA TRBV28 CASTARPGGGNEQFF TGTGCCAGCACCGCCCGTCCTGGCGGGGGCAATGAGCAGTTCTTC
TRBJ2-1 14 TRBD2 NA TRBV19 CASTGLAGVNEQFF TGTGCCAGTACCGGACTAGCGGGGGTCAATGAGCAGTTCTTC
TRBJ2-5 14 TRBD1 NA TRBV25-1 CASSDTGVEETQYF TGTGCCAGCAGTGATACAGGGGTGGAAGAGACCCAGTACTTC
TRBJ2-1 14 NA NA TRBV11-2 CASSLGGGVNEQFF TGTGCCAGCAGCTTAGGTGGGGGTGTTAATGAGCAGTTCTTC
TRBJ2-7 13 NA NA TRBV30 CAWSVGGAYEQYF TGTGCCTGGAGTGTAGGTGGCGCCTACGAGCAGTACTTC
TRBJ2-1 15 TRBD1 NA TRBV7-9 CASSSGLTGDNEQFF TGTGCCAGCAGCTCAGGACTGACAGGGGACAATGAGCAGTTCTTC
TRBJ2-3 20 TRBD2 NA TRBV5-5 CASLLVIVWERGGVSDTQYF TGTGCCAGCCTATTGGTGATAGTATGGGAGCGGGGGGGCGTGTCAGATACGCAGTATTTT